The rows below give T cell receptor beta chains drawn from one sample of a study of shared clonotypes between healthy human individuals. TCRdb's copy holds only in-frame clones and misses some; the assay was immunoSEQ multiplex PCR. The sample lists approximately 980,000 clones, 60% to 85% occurring once. Specimen: memory CD4+ T cells sorted from blood. The receptors were gathered from a man between 18 and 35 years old in good health. Each CDR3 is given with its conserved first and last residue. The order of the fields is D gene, CDR3 length, J gene, V gene, clone size, CDR3 DNA, CDR3 protein. D genes are given only for firm matches. Size values are once, few and many counts, or a class for expanded clones, and some rows have none.

. | 13 | TRBJ1-2 | TRBV11-2 | once | TGTGCCAGCAGCTTAGCGACCAACTATGGCTACACCTTC | CASSLATNYGYTF
. | 16 | TRBJ1-2 | TRBV9 | . | TGTGCCAGCAGCGCACCCCCGGGACTGCAAAACTATGGCTACACCTTC | CASSAPPGLQNYGYTF
. | 15 | TRBJ1-5 | TRBV19 | . | TGTGCCAGTAGTATAGAGGTTGGGGGACATCAGCCCCAGCATTTT | CASSIEVGGHQPQHF
. | 15 | TRBJ2-7 | TRBV21-1 | . | TGTGCCAGCAGCAAAGACCGGGACAGGCCCTACGAGCAGTACTTC | CASSKDRDRPYEQYF
TRBD2 | 12 | TRBJ2-1 | TRBV7-2 | once | TGTGCCAGCAGCTTAGGCGGGAGTGAGCAGTTCTTC | CASSLGGSEQFF
. | 13 | TRBJ1-1 | TRBV6-1 | once | TGTGCCAGCAGTGCCTCCCCGAACACTGAAGCTTTCTTT | CASSASPNTEAFF
TRBD2 | 18 | TRBJ2-3 | TRBV27 | . | TGTGCCAGCAGTCCCATAGCGGGAGGGCGGGAAAGCACAGATACGCAGTATTTT | CASSPIAGGRESTDTQYF
. | 15 | TRBJ2-1 | TRBV4-2 | . | TGTGCCAGCAGCCAAGATCCGACAACCTACAATGAGCAGTTCTTC | CASSQDPTTYNEQFF
. | 15 | TRBJ2-1 | TRBV5-1 | . | TGCGCCAGCAGAGTTGTCGGACAGTCTCACAATGAGCAGTTCTTC | CASRVVGQSHNEQFF
TRBD1 | 12 | TRBJ2-7 | TRBV5-4 | . | TGTGCCAGCAGTAAACAGGGGTACGAGCAGTACTTC | CASSKQGYEQYF
. | 14 | TRBJ2-7 | TRBV19 | few | TGTGCCAGTAGTATACAGGGAGGAAATGGCGAGCAGTACTTC | CASSIQGGNGEQYF
. | 16 | TRBJ2-5 | TRBV14 | . | TGTGCCAGCAGCCAAGATATTAAGGGGGTCCAAGAGACCCAGTACTTC | CASSQDIKGVQETQYF
. | 15 | TRBJ1-3 | TRBV4-1 | . | TGCGCCAGCAGCCGGACCGAGAGCTCTGGAAACACCATATATTTT | CASSRTESSGNTIYF
TRBD1 | 16 | TRBJ1-2 | TRBV28 | . | TGTGCCAGCAGTTTAATAGGACAGGGGGGCCCAAGGGGCTACACCTTC | CASSLIGQGGPRGYTF
TRBD1 | 14 | TRBJ1-1 | TRBV7-6 | . | TGTGCCAGCAGCCAGACAGGGGAGAACACTGAAGCTTTCTTT | CASSQTGENTEAFF
. | 14 | TRBJ1-6 | TRBV7-9 | . | TGTGCCAGCAGCCGGGACTCGAGTAATTCACCCCTCCACTTT | CASSRDSSNSPLHF